Detailed here is one T cell receptor beta chain. The sample comes from a study of blood T cell repertoires in COVID-19. Study as a whole: Nucleic acid was either cDNA or gDNA, and it came from T cells, B-cell-depleted T cells, or PBMCs.

CDR3 length: 15 residues. Trimming took 4 bases from V and 2 from J, leaving 15 bases between them. In germline, CDR1 is SEHNR, CDR2 FQNEAQ (reference sequence). Original methodology: From reference gene primer amplification, estimates of nucleated cell counts were derived. Data came from immunoSEQ multiplex PCR; TCRdb stores just in-frame clones and leaves some out. D and trimming come from the DNA, and the V and J calls and clone size come from that table. The sample lists around 450,000 clones; around 90% were seen once. The age range of participants was about 18 to 89 years, with residence in under 25 US areas.

The genes are TRBV7-9 and TRBJ2-7; maybe TRBD2 (6 bases). The sequencing input was PBMCs or T cells enriched from blood (not recorded which). The source is a woman aged 18-29 years with acute COVID-19. The chain's CDR3 is CASSSELALAYEQYF. In DNA, the CDR3 is TGTGCCAGCAGCTCAGAGCTAGCGCTCGCCTACGAGCAGTACTTC. Filled out from reference TRBV7-9 and TRBJ2-7, the complete variable domain reads DTGVSQNPRHKITKRGQNVTFRCDPISEHNRLYWYRQTLGQGPEFLTYFQNEAQLEKSRLLSDRFSAERPKGSFSTLEIQRTEQGDSAMYLCASSSELALAYEQYFGPGTRLTVT.